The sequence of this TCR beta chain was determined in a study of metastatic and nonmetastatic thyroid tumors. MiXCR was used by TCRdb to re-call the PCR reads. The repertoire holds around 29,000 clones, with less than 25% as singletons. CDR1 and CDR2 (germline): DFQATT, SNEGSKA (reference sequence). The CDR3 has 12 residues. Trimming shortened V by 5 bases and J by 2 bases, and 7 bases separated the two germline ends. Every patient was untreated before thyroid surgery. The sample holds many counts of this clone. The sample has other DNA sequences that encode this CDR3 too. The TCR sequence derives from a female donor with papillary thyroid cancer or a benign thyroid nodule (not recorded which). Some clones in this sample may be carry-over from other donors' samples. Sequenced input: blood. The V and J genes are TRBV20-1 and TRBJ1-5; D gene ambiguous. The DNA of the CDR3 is TGCAGTGCTGGACGGCGCAATCAGCCCCAGCATTTT. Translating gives CSAGRRNQPQHF.